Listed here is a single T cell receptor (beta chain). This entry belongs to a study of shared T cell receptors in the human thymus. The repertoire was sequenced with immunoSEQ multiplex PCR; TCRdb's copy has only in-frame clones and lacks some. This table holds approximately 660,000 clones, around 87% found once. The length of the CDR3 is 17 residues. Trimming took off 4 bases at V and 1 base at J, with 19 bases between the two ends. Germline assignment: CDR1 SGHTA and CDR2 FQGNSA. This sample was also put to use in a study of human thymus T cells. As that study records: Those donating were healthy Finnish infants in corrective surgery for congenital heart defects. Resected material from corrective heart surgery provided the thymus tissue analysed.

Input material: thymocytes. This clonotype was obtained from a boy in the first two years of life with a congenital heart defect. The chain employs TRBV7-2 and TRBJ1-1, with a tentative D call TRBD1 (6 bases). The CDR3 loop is CASSSRDMGSTNTEAFF. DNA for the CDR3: TGTGCCAGCAGCTCCCGGGACATGGGGTCCACGAACACTGAAGCTTTCTTT.